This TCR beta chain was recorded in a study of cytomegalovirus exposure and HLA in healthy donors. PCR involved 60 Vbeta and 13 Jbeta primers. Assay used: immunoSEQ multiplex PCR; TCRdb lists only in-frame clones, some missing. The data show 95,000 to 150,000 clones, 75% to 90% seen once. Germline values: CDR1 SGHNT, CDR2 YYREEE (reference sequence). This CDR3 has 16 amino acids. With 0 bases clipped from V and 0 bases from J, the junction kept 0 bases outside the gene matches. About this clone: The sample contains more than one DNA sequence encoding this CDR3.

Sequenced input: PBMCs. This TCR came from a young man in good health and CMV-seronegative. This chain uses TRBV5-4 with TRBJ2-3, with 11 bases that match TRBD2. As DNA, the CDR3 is TGTGCCAGCAGCTTGGGACTAGCGGGGAGCACAGATACGCAGTATTTT. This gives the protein CASSLGLAGSTDTQYF.